These T cell receptor beta chains were read from a single sample in a study of tumor T cells in aggressive B-cell lymphoma. Assay: immunoSEQ multiplex PCR; the TCRdb copy retains only in-frame clones and omits some. This repertoire shows approximately 3,000 clones, roughly 69% found once; its top ten account for around 9.7%. Sequenced material: tumor tissue. The receptors stem from an adult with diffuse large B cell lymphoma. The CDR3 runs from the conserved cysteine through the conserved F or W. D genes are given only for firm matches. Expanded clones get a size class; other rows say once, few or many, or leave the size out.

>-|-|TRBV29-1|TRBJ1-1
CSVAPRGNTEAFF
TGCAGCGTTGCCCCACGGGGGAACACTGAAGCTTTCTTT
>TRBD1|-|TRBV7-2|TRBJ2-2
CASSLTGGMRTGELFF
TGTGCCAGCAGCTTAACAGGGGGAATGAGGACCGGGGAGCTGTTTTTT
>-|-|TRBV30|TRBJ2-7
CAWSRTERAYEQYF
TGTGCCTGGAGTCGGACAGAACGAGCCTACGAGCAGTACTTC
>TRBD1|-|TRBV28|TRBJ1-1
CASIFGQGTNTEAFF
TGTGCCAGCATCTTCGGACAGGGGACGAACACTGAAGCTTTCTTT
>-|few|TRBV15|TRBJ1-2
CATSRDLGGYGYTF
TGTGCCACCAGCAGAGATCTGGGAGGCTATGGCTACACCTTC
>-|few|TRBV30|TRBJ2-1
CAWRLLREQFF
TGTGCCTGGAGGCTACTGAGGGAGCAGTTCTTC
>TRBD1|-|TRBV7-7|TRBJ1-2
CASSPPAPWTGGCYGYTF
TGTGCTAGCAGCCCTCCAGCCCCTTGGACAGGAGGATGCTATGGCTACACCTTC
>-|-|TRBV20-1|TRBJ1-2
CSARDGREYTF
TGCAGTGCTAGAGATGGGAGGGAATACACCTTC
>TRBD2|-|TRBV2|TRBJ2-3
CASSKGLAGRTDTQYF
TGTGCCAGCAGTAAGGGACTAGCGGGTAGGACAGATACGCAGTATTTT
>-|few|TRBV6-1|TRBJ1-2
CASIFNYGYTF
TGTGCCAGCATCTTCAACTATGGCTACACCTTC
>TRBD1|-|TRBV7-2|TRBJ1-5
CASSSQGPNSNQPQHF
TGTGCCAGCAGCTCACAGGGGCCTAATAGCAATCAGCCCCAGCATTTT
>-|-|TRBV14|TRBJ2-3
CASSHRDFTDTQYF
TGTGCCAGCAGCCACAGGGATTTCACAGATACGCAGTATTTT
>-|-|TRBV27|TRBJ2-7
CASTPLGGYEQYF
TGTGCCAGCACGCCCTTGGGGGGCTACGAGCAGTACTTC
>-|few|TRBV21-1|TRBJ1-1
CASSAYRGRDEAFF
TGTGCCAGCAGCGCTTACAGGGGCCGCGACGAAGCTTTCTTT
>-|few|TRBV29-1|TRBJ1-4
CSVFKNEKLFF
TGCAGCGTTTTCAAAAATGAAAAACTGTTTTTT
>TRBD1|-|TRBV7-9|TRBJ2-2
CASSSRWRDRVFAGELFF
TGTGCCAGCAGCTCAAGATGGCGGGACAGGGTCTTCGCCGGGGAGCTGTTTTTT
>TRBD1|-|TRBV30|TRBJ1-4
CAWTTGFNEKLFF
TGTGCCTGGACGACAGGGTTTAATGAAAAACTGTTTTTT
>TRBD1|-|TRBV2|TRBJ2-1
CASSGTGGNEQFF
TGTGCCAGCAGTGGGACAGGGGGCAATGAGCAGTTCTTC
>TRBD2|few|TRBV7-8|TRBJ2-7
CASSLAGLAGGNEQYF
TGTGCCAGCAGCTTAGCTGGACTAGCGGGAGGTAATGAGCAGTACTTC
>-|few|TRBV11-2|TRBJ2-6
CASSPVSGANVLTF
TGTGCCAGCAGCCCAGTTTCTGGGGCCAACGTCCTGACTTTC
>-|few|TRBV27|TRBJ2-4
CASSLLSRVKNIQYF
TGTGCCAGCAGTTTATTGTCCCGGGTCAAAAACATTCAGTACTTC
>-|-|TRBV4-3|TRBJ2-1
CASSRVGGSSYNEQFF
TGCGCCAGCAGCCGGGTAGGGGGAAGCTCCTACAATGAGCAGTTCTTC
>-|once|TRBV5-1|TRBJ1-3
CASSLSDYSGNTIYF
TGCGCCAGCAGCTTGTCGGACTACTCTGGAAACACCATATATTTT
>TRBD1|-|TRBV10-3|TRBJ1-2
CATKQGQVDYGYTF
TGTGCCACGAAACAGGGACAGGTTGACTATGGCTACACCTTC
>TRBD1|-|TRBV2|TRBJ2-5
CASSELGQGTGTQYF
TGTGCCAGCAGTGAGTTGGGACAGGGGACAGGGACCCAGTACTTC
>-|few|TRBV18|TRBJ2-2
CASSPNSASFSGELFF
TGTGCCAGCTCACCGAACTCAGCTAGCTTCTCCGGGGAGCTGTTTTTT
>-|-|TRBV2|TRBJ1-5
CASSSEENQPQHF
TGTGCCAGCAGCTCGGAGGAAAATCAGCCTCAGCATTTT
>TRBD1|-|TRBV28|TRBJ1-4
CASSSGQGNEKLFF
TGTGCCAGCAGTTCGGGACAGGGTAATGAAAAACTGTTTTTT
>TRBD1|-|TRBV14|TRBJ2-1
CASSPWTGPYNEQFF
TGTGCCAGCAGCCCCTGGACAGGGCCATACAATGAGCAGTTCTTC
>TRBD1|-|TRBV6-5|TRBJ1-4
CTSSYVGQGSPKLFF
TGTACCAGCAGTTACGTTGGACAGGGTAGTCCAAAACTGTTTTTT
>TRBD1|-|TRBV5-1|TRBJ1-2
CASSITGGLAYGYTF
TGCGCCAGCAGCATAACAGGGGGCCTTGCCTATGGCTACACCTTC
>TRBD2|-|TRBV18|TRBJ2-7
CASSPPSSGTGEQYF
TGTGCCAGCTCACCACCTTCTAGCGGGACCGGCGAGCAGTACTTC
>-|-|TRBV2|TRBJ1-5
CASSPNGPHQPQHF
TGTGCCAGCAGTCCCAATGGCCCTCATCAGCCCCAGCATTTT
>TRBD2|once|TRBV29-1|TRBJ2-1
CSVARTSVGNEQFF
TGCAGCGTTGCTCGGACTAGCGTAGGCAATGAGCAGTTCTTC